Below, 23 T cell receptor beta chains from the same sample are listed, as sequenced in a study of blood T cell repertoires in COVID-19. Measured with immunoSEQ multiplex PCR; TCRdb has only the in-frame clones, and not every one. The sample consists of 110,000 to 150,000 clones, approximately 86% of them appearing once. Input material: peripheral blood. Receptor source: a human donor in a cohort sampled during active COVID-19.

The chain uses TRBV7-2 and TRBJ1-1; weak D call: TRBD1 (6 bases). CDR3 length: 15 residues. CDR1 and CDR2 from the germline V gene are SGHTA and FQGNSA. V shed 5 bases and J shed 1 base, with 14 bases lying between them. CDR3 region: CASSPIQGWNTEAFF. CDR3 nucleotides: TGTGCCAGCAGCCCTATACAGGGCTGGAACACTGAAGCTTTCTTT.

The V and J genes are TRBV6-4 and TRBJ1-6, with D perhaps TRBD1 (5 bases). The length of the CDR3 is 14 residues. From germline, CDR1 is MRHNA and CDR2 SNTAGT. V gave up 5 bases and J gave up 3 bases, with 8 bases separating them. The chain's CDR3 is CASSPTGYNSPLHF. DNA for the CDR3: TGTGCCAGCAGTCCTACAGGCTATAATTCACCCCTCCACTTT.

Only one count was recorded for this clone. The chain is built from TRBV18 and TRBJ1-2, with no clear D. Germline-derived CDR1 and CDR2 are KGHSH and LQKENI. V was trimmed by 0 bases and J by 2 bases, leaving 13 bases between them. The CDR3 covers 16 residues. The CDR3 DNA is TGTGCCAGCTCACCACCGGGAGGTAGTGACAACTATGGCTACACCTTC. Amino acid sequence: CASSPPGGSDNYGYTF.

This chain links TRBV28 with TRBJ1-1; D is perhaps TRBD1 (6 bases). The CDR3 consists of 14 residues. Trimming cost V 3 bases and J 1 base, with 9 bases left between them. Germline V gene lookup returns CDR1 MDHEN and CDR2 SYDVKM. The CDR3 sequence: CASSLDRQNTEAFF. CDR3 bases: TGTGCCAGCAGTTTGGACAGACAGAACACTGAAGCTTTCTTT. Looking up the rest from reference TRBV28 and TRBJ1-1 gives the full variable domain: DVKVTQSSRYLVKRTGEKVFLECVQDMDHENMFWYRQDPGLGLRLIYFSYDVKMKEKGDIPEGYSVSREKKERFSLILESASTNQTSMYLCASSLDRQNTEAFFGQGTRLTVV.

This chain links TRBV19 with TRBJ1-1; D is undetermined. Germline values: CDR1 LNHDA, CDR2 SQIVND (reference sequence). V dropped 6 bases and J dropped 3 bases, with 8 bases sitting between them. The CDR3 runs 12 residues. The CDR3, as DNA: TGTGCCAGTAGAGCGGGTGACACTGAAGCTTTCTTT. Protein sequence: CASRAGDTEAFF. The full variable domain, completed using reference TRBV19 and TRBJ1-1, is DGGITQSPKYLFRKEGQNVTLSCEQNLNHDAMYWYRQDPGQGLRLIYYSQIVNDFQKGDIAEGYSVSREKKESFPLTVTSAQKNPTAFYLCASRAGDTEAFFGQGTRLTVV.

The rearrangement joins TRBV7-2 to TRBJ2-7, with no clear D. The CDR3 sequence is 14 residues long. The V end lost 0 bases, the J end lost 3 bases, and 9 bases lay between the germline ends. CDR1 and CDR2 (germline): SGHTA, FQGNSA. In DNA form, the CDR3 reads TGTGCCAGCAGCTTAGCGGTGGCTGGCTACGAGCAGTACTTC. Its protein is CASSLAVAGYEQYF.

V gene TRBV2 combines with J gene TRBJ2-7, with TRBD2 identical over 7 bases. CDR1 SNHLY and CDR2 FYNNEI come from the germline V gene. The CDR3 spans 14 residues. The J segment lost 4 bases and the V segment lost 6 bases, leaving 9 bases of the junction unmatched. CDR3 in amino acids: CASRRGNSAYEQYF. As DNA, the CDR3 is TGTGCCAGCAGGCGGGGGAATAGCGCTTACGAGCAGTACTTC.

The V gene is TRBV10-3, the J gene TRBJ1-4, with D hard to call. The CDR3 length is 14 residues. Trimming left V 5 bases short and J 2 bases short, with 9 bases between. Germline assignment: CDR1 ENHRY and CDR2 SYGVKD. The CDR3: CAISQFATNEKLFF. Written as DNA, the CDR3 is TGTGCCATCAGTCAATTTGCGACTAATGAAAAACTGTTTTTT.

This chain joins TRBV6-5 and TRBJ2-1, with 9 positions matching TRBD1. CDR1 is MNHEY and CDR2 is SVGAGI in the germline V gene. V lost 6 bases to trimming and J lost 7 bases; unmatched junction nucleotides: 10. This CDR3 comprises 15 residues. CDR3 protein: CASSSSGQGRNEQFF. The CDR3 DNA reads as TGTGCCAGCAGCTCCTCGGGACAGGGTCGGAATGAGCAGTTCTTC.

The V gene is TRBV27, the J gene TRBJ1-2; perhaps TRBD1 as D (6 bases). V dropped 3 bases and J dropped 8 bases, with 13 bases sitting between them. CDR1 and CDR2 (germline): MNHEY, SMNVEV (reference sequence). This CDR3 is 13 amino acids long. The CDR3 nucleotides are TGTGCCAGCAGTTTGCGTCAGGGGAAAGGCTACACCTTC. Translation: CASSLRQGKGYTF.

This clone was seen a single time. The chain recombines TRBV1 with TRBJ2-1; the table assigns TRBD2, which was not confirmed against the DNA. TRBV1 is described as a pseudogene. CDR3 size: 16 residues. The CDR3 here is CTSSLRTSGGYNEQFF. The CDR3 nucleotides read TGCACCAGCAGCCTGAGGACTAGCGGGGGGTACAATGAGCAGTTCTTC.

Turning to this clone: This specimen includes other DNA sequences encoding the same CDR3. V is TRBV30 and J is TRBJ1-1; 7 bases line up with TRBD1. The V gene's germline CDR1 is GTSNPN and CDR2 SVGIG (reference sequence). The V segment lost 1 base and the J segment 2 bases; nucleotides outside the gene matches: 1. The CDR3 totals 13 residues. CDR3 amino acids: CAWSGQGNTEAFF. The CDR3 region has the DNA TGTGCCTGGAGTGGACAGGGCAACACTGAAGCTTTCTTT.

The V and J genes are TRBV3-1 (or the pseudogene TRBV3-2) and TRBJ2-1; 14 bases line up with TRBD2. Germline V gives CDR1 LGHDT, CDR2 YNNKEL (reference sequence). The CDR3 has 15 amino acids. Trimming removed 4 bases from V and 5 bases from J; junction bases left unmatched: 1. The CDR3 DNA follows: TGTGCCAGCAGCCGGACTAGCGGGGGGAACAATGAGCAGTTCTTC. Amino acids: CASSRTSGGNNEQFF.

The chain employs TRBV4-1 and TRBJ2-7, with a possible D match to TRBD1 (6 bases). V was cut by 2 bases and J by 1 base, with 12 bases left in between. Per the germline V gene, CDR1 is MGHRA and CDR2 is YSYEKL. The CDR3 is 15 residues long. CDR3 bases: TGCGCCAGCAGCCAAATACAGGGTATATCCTACGAGCAGTACTTC. It codes for CASSQIQGISYEQYF.

The chain uses TRBV18 and TRBJ2-1; the match to TRBD1 covers 8 bases. The CDR3 contains 13 residues. The junction had 8 bases not matched to a gene; V was cut back by 5 bases and J by 11 bases. Germline-derived CDR1 and CDR2 are KGHSH and LQKENI. The CDR3, as DNA: TGTGCCAGCTCAGAAGGGACAGGCGAAAAGCAGTTCTTC. This codes for CASSEGTGEKQFF.

The chain couples TRBV9 to TRBJ2-2, with D perhaps matching TRBD1 (6 bases). The CDR3 is 13 amino acids. Trimming took off 2 bases at V and 5 bases at J, with 7 bases between the two ends. The V gene's germline CDR1 is SGDLS and CDR2 YYNGEE. CDR3 protein: CASSVQGTGELFF. CDR3 nucleotides: TGTGCCAGCAGCGTTCAGGGGACCGGGGAGCTGTTTTTT.

J is TRBJ2-1 and V is TRBV7-9; the match to TRBD2 covers 10 bases. Germline V gene lookup returns CDR1 SEHNR and CDR2 FQNEAQ (reference sequence). Trimming cost V 0 bases and J 10 bases; bases outside gene matches: 9. The CDR3 runs to 16 residues. CDR3 loop: CASSLARSGGAGEQFF. The CDR3 coding sequence is TGTGCCAGCAGCTTAGCGAGGAGCGGGGGGGCAGGAGAGCAGTTCTTC. Based on the CDR3 plus reference TRBV7-9 and TRBJ2-1, the full variable domain is DTGVSQNPRHKITKRGQNVTFRCDPISEHNRLYWYRQTLGQGPEFLTYFQNEAQLEKSRLLSDRFSAERPKGSFSTLEIQRTEQGDSAMYLCASSLARSGGAGEQFFGPGTRLTVL.

The chain has TRBV2 and TRBJ2-7; 10 bases fit TRBD2. Germline CDR1 and CDR2: SNHLY and FYNNEI. Trimming removed 3 bases from V and 7 bases from J; junction bases left unmatched: 6. CDR3 length: 14 residues. The chain's CDR3 is CASSDKGLAEEQYF. CDR3 nucleotides: TGTGCCAGCAGTGATAAAGGACTAGCGGAAGAGCAGTACTTC.

The chain joins TRBV18 to TRBJ1-1; D not certain. V was cut by 0 bases and J by 4 bases, with 12 bases left in between. Germline CDR1 KGHSH, CDR2 LQKENI. This CDR3 has 15 amino acids. CDR3 nucleotides: TGTGCCAGCTCACCACCTGTCCCGGAGAGCACTGAAGCTTTCTTT. Translated: CASSPPVPESTEAFF.

V usage is TRBV7-9 and J usage is TRBJ1-2, with D possibly matching TRBD1 (6 bases). Germline V lookup: CDR1 SEHNR, CDR2 FQNEAQ (reference sequence). Trimming shortened V by 4 bases and J by 0 bases, and 15 bases separated the two germline ends. The CDR3 totals 16 residues. The CDR3 region is CASSSIGQIPNYGYTF. The CDR3 coding sequence is TGTGCCAGCAGCTCTATTGGACAGATTCCTAACTATGGCTACACCTTC.

In this sample, this clone turned up once. This sequence joins TRBV5-1 and TRBJ2-3; 7 bases fit TRBD2. V shed 4 bases, J shed 1 base, and the junction held 9 bases outside the gene matches. CDR3 length: 16 residues. CDR1 and CDR2 (germline): SGHRS, YFSETQ. The CDR3 DNA reads TGCGCCAGCAGCCTTCAGGGAGGACTAGGCACAGATACGCAGTATTTT. It specifies CASSLQGGLGTDTQYF.

V and J are TRBV27 and TRBJ1-5, with D perhaps TRBD1 (6 bases). The CDR3 is 15 residues long. V was pared by 2 bases and J by 6 bases, with 14 bases between. The germline V gene has CDR1 MNHEY and CDR2 SMNVEV (reference sequence). CDR3 sequence (DNA): TGTGCCAGCAGTTTAGTTGAAGGGGGAACTCAGCCCCAGCATTTT. This encodes CASSLVEGGTQPQHF.

The chain joins TRBV11-3 to TRBJ2-1; 9 bases line up with TRBD1. CDR3 size: 17 residues. CDR1 and CDR2 (germline): SGHNT, YENEEA. The junction had 9 bases not matched to a gene; V was cut back by 1 base and J by 5 bases. The CDR3 loop is CASSLVRGTGFDNEQFF. The CDR3 nucleotides read TGTGCCAGCAGCTTAGTACGCGGGACAGGGTTCGACAATGAGCAGTTCTTC. Full variable domain (missing parts from reference TRBV11-3 and TRBJ2-1): EAGVVQSPRYKIIEKKQPVAFWCNPISGHNTLYWYLQNLGQGPELLIRYENEEAVDDSQLPKDRFSAERLKGVDSTLKIQPAELGDSAVYLCASSLVRGTGFDNEQFFGPGTRLTVL.